Shown below are 28 T cell receptor beta chains from a single sample sequenced in a study of early T cells in non-severe SARS-CoV-2 infection. TCRdb ran MiXCR on the 5' RACE reads and lists one entry per CDR3 protein. This sample has 90,000 to 120,000 distinct CDR3 sequences, with over 8.5% found just once. The sequenced sample consisted of whole blood. The source is an adult who was a healthcare worker with PCR-confirmed SARS-CoV-2 infection or an uninfected control (not recorded which).

This clonotype was seen a handful of times. The chain combines TRBV28 with TRBJ2-7, with 9 bases matching TRBD2. The CDR3 covers 14 residues. Germline V gene data show CDR1 as MDHEN and CDR2 as SYDVKM. V lost 3 bases to trimming and J lost 3 bases; unmatched junction nucleotides: 3. The CDR3 DNA follows: TGTGCCAGCAGTTTTCGACTAGCGGACTACGAGCAGTACTTC. Translating gives CASSFRLADYEQYF. Full variable domain (rest looked up from reference TRBV28 and TRBJ2-7): DVKVTQSSRYLVKRTGEKVFLECVQDMDHENMFWYRQDPGLGLRLIYFSYDVKMKEKGDIPEGYSVSREKKERFSLILESASTNQTSMYLCASSFRLADYEQYFGPGTRLTVT.

The gene calls are TRBV29-1 and TRBJ2-7; 10 nucleotides line up with TRBD1. CDR1 and CDR2 (germline): SQVTM, ANQGSEA. This CDR3 contains 15 residues. V gave up 5 bases and J gave up 3 bases; unmatched junction bases: 10. The CDR3 nucleotides are TGCAGCGTTACCGGGACAGGGGTTCGGTTCTACGAGCAGTACTTC. Its translation is CSVTGTGVRFYEQYF.

This clonotype was detected once. The chain has TRBV29-1 and TRBJ2-1; no clear D gene. Germline assignment: CDR1 SQVTM and CDR2 ANQGSEA. The CDR3 extends over 12 amino acids. V lost 5 bases and J 3 bases, leaving 8 bases between the germline ends. CDR3 nucleotide sequence: TGCAGCGTTCCAGGAGACTACAATGAGCAGTTCTTC. This sequence encodes CSVPGDYNEQFF.

This clonotype was recorded at least ten times. The J gene is TRBJ2-3, the V gene TRBV11-2; 8 nucleotides match TRBD2. V shed 6 bases, J shed 5 bases, and the junction held 7 bases outside the gene matches. Per the germline V gene, CDR1 is SGHAT and CDR2 is FQNNGV. The CDR3 loop spans 14 amino acids. CDR3 nucleotide sequence: TGTGCCAGCAGAATGAGCGGGAGTGTAGATACGCAGTATTTT. As protein: CASRMSGSVDTQYF. The full variable domain, with the rest looked up from reference TRBV11-2 and TRBJ2-3, is EAGVAQSPRYKIIEKRQSVAFWCNPISGHATLYWYQQILGQGPKLLIQFQNNGVVDDSQLPKDRFSAERLKGVDSTLKIQPAKLEDSAVYLCASRMSGSVDTQYFGPGTRLTVL.

This clonotype was counted many times. This sequence joins TRBV7-9 and TRBJ2-2, with D perhaps TRBD1 or TRBD2 (5 bases each). The germline V and J ends were trimmed by 5 bases and 5 bases, with 12 bases remaining between them. This CDR3 has 14 amino acids. From germline, CDR1 is SEHNR and CDR2 FQNEAQ (reference sequence). The CDR3, as DNA: TGTGCCAGCAGCCTACTAGACAGTACCGGGGAGCTGTTTTTT. It translates to CASSLLDSTGELFF.

A few counts support this clonotype. The chain joins TRBV9 to TRBJ2-7, with D possibly called TRBD1 or TRBD2 (5 bases each). CDR3 length: 13 residues. V shed 1 base and J shed 6 bases, with 11 bases lying between them. Germline CDR1 and CDR2: SGDLS and YYNGEE. CDR3 region: CASSVWDLSEQYF. As DNA, the CDR3 is TGTGCCAGCAGCGTATGGGACCTTTCCGAGCAGTACTTC.

This clonotype turned up a few times. V gene TRBV20-1 combines with J gene TRBJ2-7; TRBD1 might be the D (6 bases). V shed 3 bases and J shed 3 bases, with 15 bases lying between them. Per the germline V gene, CDR1 is DFQATT and CDR2 is SNEGSKA (reference sequence). This CDR3 spans 14 amino acids. For the CDR3, the DNA is TGCAGTGCTAGTTACCAGGGGCGACACTACGAGCAGTACTTC. Encoded protein: CSASYQGRHYEQYF.

This clonotype was detected many times. This chain links TRBV10-2 with TRBJ2-3, with 9 bases that match TRBD2. This CDR3 region has 15 residues. The germline gives CDR1 WSHSY, CDR2 SAAADI. V shed 4 bases, J shed 3 bases, and the junction held 5 bases outside the gene matches. In nucleotides, the CDR3 is TGCGCCAGCAGTGCAGGCGGGAGGGCTACAGATACGCAGTATTTT. Protein product: CASSAGGRATDTQYF.

This clonotype was recorded many times. CDR3 sequence: CASSTDRGRNEQFF. The CDR3 DNA sequence: TGTGCCAGCAGTACAGACAGGGGGCGCAATGAGCAGTTCTTC. The gene calls are TRBV6-6 and TRBJ2-1, with 10 bases that match TRBD1. Germline assignment: CDR1 MNHNY and CDR2 SVGAGI (reference sequence). V was clipped by 5 bases and J by 6 bases; unmatched bases: 4. This CDR3 is built from 14 residues.

This clonotype has at least ten counts. The rearrangement uses TRBV28 and TRBJ1-2; 8 bases match TRBD1. Unmatched junction bases numbered 6, after V lost 5 bases and J lost 7 bases. This CDR3 has 13 amino acids. CDR1 and CDR2 from the germline V gene are MDHEN and SYDVKM. The DNA of the CDR3 is TGTGCCAGCAGTCCGACAGGGGAGAGTGGCTACACCTTC. Translating gives CASSPTGESGYTF.

The V gene is TRBV25-1, the J gene TRBJ1-6, with a possible D match to TRBD1 (6 bases). CDR1 is MGHDK and CDR2 is SYGVNS in the germline V gene. V was clipped by 4 bases and J by 11 bases, with 15 bases between them. This CDR3 has 14 residues. The CDR3 DNA sequence: TGTGCCAGCAGTGGGGCAGGGGATCTAACACCCCTCCACTTT. Translated, it gives CASSGAGDLTPLHF.

This clonotype was recorded a few times. The rearrangement uses TRBV4-1 and TRBJ2-7; 8 bases line up with TRBD2. CDR1 and CDR2 (germline): MGHRA, YSYEKL. V lost 3 bases to trimming and J lost 4 bases; unmatched junction nucleotides: 11. The CDR3 is made up of 16 amino acids. The CDR3 bases are TGCGCCAGCAGCCATGGCGGGGGGAGGAATAAATACGAGCAGTACTTC. Protein product: CASSHGGGRNKYEQYF.

There are many counts of this clonotype. V and J are TRBV18 and TRBJ2-7, with D possibly TRBD2 on 5 matching bases. The CDR3 has 17 amino acids. V shed 1 base and J shed 2 bases, with 18 bases lying between them. CDR1 KGHSH and CDR2 LQKENI come from the germline V gene. The CDR3 region has the DNA TGTGCCAGCTCACCACTCGATCCTGCCGGAGGCCCCTACGAGCAGTACTTC. Its translation: CASSPLDPAGGPYEQYF.

This clonotype was counted many times. This chain links TRBV5-1 with TRBJ2-5; D might be TRBD2 (5 bases). Deletions cut 0 bases from V and 5 bases from J, with 11 bases between. Germline V gene sequence: CDR1 SGHRS, CDR2 YFSETQ. The CDR3 runs 14 residues. The CDR3 DNA follows: TGCGCCAGCAGCTTGGACGCGGGCCGGGAGACCCAGTACTTC. Its translation is CASSLDAGRETQYF.

The rearrangement joins TRBV7-4 to TRBJ1-5; tentative D call: TRBD1 (6 bases). Germline-derived CDR1 and CDR2 are SGHVT and SQSDAQ. V shed 2 bases and J shed 9 bases, with 20 bases lying between them. This CDR3 is 16 amino acids long. CDR3 amino acids: CASSLRGSRGSRPQHF. The CDR3 DNA is TGTGCCAGCAGCTTAAGGGGGTCCCGAGGATCAAGGCCCCAGCATTTT.

The chain recombines TRBV9 with TRBJ1-5; D is unclear. Germline V gene data show CDR1 as SGDLS and CDR2 as YYNGEE. The V gene lost 0 bases and the J gene lost 4 bases, with 8 bases spanning the gap. The CDR3 is 14 residues long. CDR3 residues: CASSVGQANQPQHF. In DNA form, the CDR3 reads TGTGCCAGCAGCGTAGGTCAAGCTAATCAGCCCCAGCATTTT.

This clonotype was observed many times. This rearrangement joins TRBV5-1 to TRBJ1-2; D gene unclear. The CDR3 extends over 13 amino acids. Germline V gene lookup returns CDR1 SGHRS and CDR2 YFSETQ. Trimming stripped 3 bases from V and 13 bases from J, with 19 bases between. The chain's CDR3 is CASSSRPLQETTF. CDR3 DNA sequence: TGCGCCAGCAGCTCCAGACCCCTGCAAGAAACCACCTTC. The full variable domain, completed using reference TRBV5-1 and TRBJ1-2, is KAGVTQTPRYLIKTRGQQVTLSCSPISGHRSVSWYQQTPGQGLQFLFEYFSETQRNKGNFPGRFSGRQFSNSRSEMNVSTLELGDSALYLCASSSRPLQETTFGSGTRLTVV.

The chain links TRBV7-3 to TRBJ2-3; 13 bases are shared with TRBD2. This CDR3 region has 15 residues. The trim removed 5 bases at V and 4 bases at J, leaving 3 bases unmatched. Per germline, CDR1 SGHTA and CDR2 FQGTGA. Here the CDR3 reads CASSPGLAGADTQYF. The CDR3 DNA follows: TGTGCCAGCAGCCCCGGACTAGCGGGAGCAGATACGCAGTATTTT.

This clonotype has a count of ten or more. V usage is TRBV28 and J usage is TRBJ1-2; D remains ambiguous. Germline CDR1 is MDHEN and CDR2 is SYDVKM. The CDR3 has 13 amino acids. Deletions cut 6 bases from V and 8 bases from J, with 16 bases between. The CDR3 is CASSLDAARGYTF. The CDR3, as DNA: TGTGCCAGCAGCCTGGACGCCGCGAGGGGCTACACCTTC.

This clonotype was counted many times. The J gene is TRBJ2-1, the V gene TRBV20-1, with a possible D match to TRBD2 (5 bases). CDR1 is DFQATT and CDR2 is SNEGSKA in the germline V gene (reference sequence). V was cut by 1 base and J by 4 bases, with 11 bases left in between. This CDR3 is 14 amino acids long. The CDR3, as DNA: TGCAGTGCTAGAGCCGTTAGCGAGTACAATGAGCAGTTCTTC. Translating it yields CSARAVSEYNEQFF.

In its sample, this clonotype was seen many times. The chain has TRBV29-1 and TRBJ2-7, with D perhaps TRBD1 (6 bases). This CDR3 is 11 amino acids long. The germline V gene has CDR1 SQVTM and CDR2 ANQGSEA. Trimming shortened V by 3 bases and J by 3 bases, and 6 bases separated the two germline ends. The CDR3 protein is CSVEDSYEQYF. CDR3 DNA: TGCAGCGTTGAGGACAGCTACGAGCAGTACTTC.

This clonotype showed up many times. DNA for the CDR3: TGTGCCAGCAGTGGGTTAGCGGGAGGGGATAACGAGCAGTACTTC. Its translation: CASSGLAGGDNEQYF. The chain recombines TRBV27 with TRBJ2-7; TRBD2 matches at 11 bases. Germline V gene lookup returns CDR1 MNHEY and CDR2 SMNVEV (reference sequence). Trimming at V came to 5 bases and at J to 5 bases, leaving 8 bases not matched to a gene. The CDR3 has 15 residues.

The chain has TRBV6-2 or TRBV6-3 and TRBJ1-1; D not certain. Per germline, CDR1 MNHEY and CDR2 SVGEGT. This CDR3 contains 15 residues. Trimming removed 3 bases from V and 4 bases from J, with 15 bases in between. In nucleotides, the CDR3 is TGTGCCAGCAGTTATCCTTGGGTCGTGGGCACTGAAGCTTTCTTT. Its translation is CASSYPWVVGTEAFF.

This clonotype was recorded at least ten times. J is TRBJ2-7 and V is TRBV4-1, with D tentatively TRBD2 (5 bases). V lost 1 base and J lost 1, with 11 bases in between. Germline CDR1 reads MGHRA; CDR2 reads YSYEKL. There are 15 residues in the CDR3. The CDR3 region is CASSQGVRGSYEQYF. The CDR3 DNA follows: TGCGCCAGCAGCCAAGGGGTACGGGGTTCCTACGAGCAGTACTTC.

The chain has TRBV5-6 and TRBJ2-1, with 8 bases identical to TRBD2. Germline loops: CDR1 SGHDT, CDR2 YYEEEE. This CDR3 contains 12 residues. Unmatched junction bases numbered 1, after V lost 4 bases and J lost 7 bases. CDR3 nucleotide sequence: TGTGCCAGCAGCGGACTAGCAAATGAGCAGTTCTTC. This sequence encodes CASSGLANEQFF.

V usage is TRBV28 and J usage is TRBJ1-1; no firm D call. The CDR3 runs 13 residues. Deletions cut 11 bases from V and 6 bases from J, with 19 bases between. In germline, CDR1 is MDHEN, CDR2 SYDVKM. The CDR3 bases are TGTGCCGGATCGAACTTGATGGGGTCTGAAGCTTTCTTT. Its translation: CAGSNLMGSEAFF.

This clonotype was counted only a few times. The V and J genes are TRBV7-2 and TRBJ2-7; 7 bases map to TRBD2. The CDR3 sequence is 16 residues long. With 5 bases clipped from V and 3 bases from J, the junction kept 13 bases outside the gene matches. The germline V gene has CDR1 SGHTA and CDR2 FQGNSA. The CDR3 reads CASSTHRAGYNYEQYF. The CDR3 DNA is TGTGCCAGCAGCACCCACAGAGCGGGATACAACTACGAGCAGTACTTC.

The gene calls are TRBV11-2 and TRBJ2-5; D call uncertain. Germline lookup yields CDR1 SGHAT and CDR2 FQNNGV. The CDR3 covers 12 residues. Between the trimmed V and J ends, which lost 0 bases and 6 bases, there was a span of 5 bases. CDR3 in amino acids: CASSLERKTQYF. CDR3 nucleotides: TGTGCCAGCAGCTTAGAGAGGAAGACCCAGTACTTC. Full variable domain (missing parts from reference TRBV11-2 and TRBJ2-5): EAGVAQSPRYKIIEKRQSVAFWCNPISGHATLYWYQQILGQGPKLLIQFQNNGVVDDSQLPKDRFSAERLKGVDSTLKIQPAKLEDSAVYLCASSLERKTQYFGPGTRLLVL.